This T cell receptor beta chain stems from a study of blood T cell repertoires in COVID-19. Study-wide context: Spain, Italy and the United States supplied samples that represented acute and convalescent COVID-19.

Original handling: Estimation of nucleated cell counts was performed using reference gene primer amplification. Produced via immunoSEQ multiplex PCR; TCRdb's table is partial and in-frame only. The V and J calls and clone size come from that table; D and trimming were worked out from the DNA. Among some 150,000 clones listed, more than 65% were seen once. Germline CDR1 reads MRHNA; CDR2 reads SNTAGT. This CDR3 has 16 residues. Trimming pared 0 bases from V and 3 bases from J, leaving 13 bases between. V and J are TRBV6-4 and TRBJ2-3; weak D call: TRBD2 (6 bases). This clonotype was obtained from a woman between 50 and 59 years old in a cohort sampled during active or convalescent COVID-19. Sequenced sample: peripheral blood. The CDR3 spells CASSDSTEGGTDTQYF. The CDR3 nucleotides are TGTGCCAGCAGTGACTCAACGGAGGGAGGTACAGATACGCAGTATTTT.